This TCR beta chain was identified in a study of vaccination effects on CD4 cells after COVID-19. General observations from the study: Few convalescent patients and no early post-infection timepoints were included in the study. Common cold coronavirus cross-reactivity was shown by only 1 of 255 vaccine-induced clones in healthy vaccinees.

Method: immunoSEQ multiplex PCR; TCRdb's copy keeps in-frame clones and lacks some. The sample yields about 50,000 clones, roughly 80% seen once. CDR3 length equals 16 residues. Between the trimmed V and J ends, which lost 4 bases and 7 bases, there was a span of 17 bases. Germline lookup yields CDR1 MNHEY and CDR2 SVGAGI. Details on this clone: Its antigen is unknown.

The culture ran for 9 to 11 days, and then CD4+ T cells were isolated. This TCR derives from a human donor who received a COVID-19 vaccine. This chain joins TRBV6-5 and TRBJ1-6; no firm D call. Sequencing was performed on CD4+ T cells from PBMCs cultured without peptide, taken before COVID-19 vaccination. The CDR3 sequence is CASSWGNDPRNSPLHF. The CDR3 DNA reads TGTGCCAGCAGTTGGGGAAACGACCCGCGAAATTCACCCCTCCACTTT.